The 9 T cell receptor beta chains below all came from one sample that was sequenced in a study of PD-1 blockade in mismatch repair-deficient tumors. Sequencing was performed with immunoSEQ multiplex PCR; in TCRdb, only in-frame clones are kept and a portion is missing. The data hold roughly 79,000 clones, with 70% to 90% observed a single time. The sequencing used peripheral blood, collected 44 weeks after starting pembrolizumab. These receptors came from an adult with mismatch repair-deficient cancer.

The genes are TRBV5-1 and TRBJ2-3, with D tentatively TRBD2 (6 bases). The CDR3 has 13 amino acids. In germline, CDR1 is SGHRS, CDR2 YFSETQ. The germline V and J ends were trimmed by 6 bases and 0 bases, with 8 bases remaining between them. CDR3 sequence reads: CASKEGSTDTQYF. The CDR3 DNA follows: TGCGCCAGCAAGGAGGGGAGCACAGATACGCAGTATTTT.

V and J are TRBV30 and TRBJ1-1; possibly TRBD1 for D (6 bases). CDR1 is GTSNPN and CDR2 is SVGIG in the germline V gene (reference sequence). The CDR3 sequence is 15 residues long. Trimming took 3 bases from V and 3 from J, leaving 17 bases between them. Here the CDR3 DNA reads TGTGCCTGGAGGGACTTACAGGGTCGATACACTGAAGCTTTCTTT. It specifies CAWRDLQGRYTEAFF.

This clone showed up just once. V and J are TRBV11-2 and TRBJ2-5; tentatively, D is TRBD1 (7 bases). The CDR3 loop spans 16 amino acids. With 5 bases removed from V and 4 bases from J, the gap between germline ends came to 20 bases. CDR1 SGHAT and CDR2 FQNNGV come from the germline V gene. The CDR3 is CASSQTRQGGVETQYF. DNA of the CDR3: TGTGCCAGCAGCCAAACCCGACAGGGCGGGGTAGAGACCCAGTACTTC. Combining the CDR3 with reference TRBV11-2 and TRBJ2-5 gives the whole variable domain EAGVAQSPRYKIIEKRQSVAFWCNPISGHATLYWYQQILGQGPKLLIQFQNNGVVDDSQLPKDRFSAERLKGVDSTLKIQPAKLEDSAVYLCASSQTRQGGVETQYFGPGTRLLVL.

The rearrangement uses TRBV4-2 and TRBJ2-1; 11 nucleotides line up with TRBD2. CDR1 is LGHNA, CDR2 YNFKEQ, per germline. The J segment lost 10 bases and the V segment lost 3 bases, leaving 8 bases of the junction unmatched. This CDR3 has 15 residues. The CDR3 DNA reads TGTGCCAGCAGCCACACTAGCGGGAGCTTTGGAGAGCAGTTCTTC. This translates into CASSHTSGSFGEQFF.

CDR3 nucleotide sequence: TGTGCCAGCAGCTTAAAGGGGACAGGGGCCAAAAACATTCAGTACTTC. Translating gives CASSLKGTGAKNIQYF. The V gene is TRBV13, the J gene TRBJ2-4; 9 nucleotides line up with TRBD1. After removal of 2 bases from V and 1 base from J, the junction contained 3 bases not matched to a gene. This CDR3 comprises 16 residues. CDR1 and CDR2 from the germline V gene are PRHDT and FYEKMQ (reference sequence).

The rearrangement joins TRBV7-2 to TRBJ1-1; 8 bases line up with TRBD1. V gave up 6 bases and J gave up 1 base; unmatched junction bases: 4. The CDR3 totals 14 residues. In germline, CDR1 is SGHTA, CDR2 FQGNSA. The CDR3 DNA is TGTGCCAGCAGATCCGACAGGGGGAACACTGAAGCTTTCTTT. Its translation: CASRSDRGNTEAFF.

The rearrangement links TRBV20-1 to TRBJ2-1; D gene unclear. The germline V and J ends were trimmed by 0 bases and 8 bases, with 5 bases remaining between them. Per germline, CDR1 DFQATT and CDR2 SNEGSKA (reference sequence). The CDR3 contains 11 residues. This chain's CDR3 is CSARDRDEQFF. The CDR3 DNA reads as TGCAGTGCTAGAGATAGAGATGAGCAGTTCTTC.

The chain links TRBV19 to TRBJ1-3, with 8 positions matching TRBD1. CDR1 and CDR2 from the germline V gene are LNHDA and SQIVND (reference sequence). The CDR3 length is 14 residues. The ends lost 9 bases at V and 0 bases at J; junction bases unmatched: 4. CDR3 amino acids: CASGDRSSGNTIYF. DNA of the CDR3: TGTGCCAGCGGGGACAGGTCCTCTGGAAACACCATATATTTT.

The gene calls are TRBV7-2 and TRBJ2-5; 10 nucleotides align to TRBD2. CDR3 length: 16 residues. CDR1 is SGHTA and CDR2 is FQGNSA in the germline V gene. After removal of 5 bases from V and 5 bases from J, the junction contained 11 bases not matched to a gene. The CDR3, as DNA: TGTGCCAGCAGCGTGACTAGCGGGCCCCCTGGGGAGACCCAGTACTTC. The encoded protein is CASSVTSGPPGETQYF.